Below, 18 T cell receptor beta chains from the same sample are listed, as sequenced in a study of OX40 agonist ivuxolimab in advanced cancers. Clones were read by immunoSEQ multiplex PCR, and TCRdb kept only the in-frame ones, dropping some. The top ten hold 11% of the sample, which has roughly 63,000 clones, around 91% seen once. The sequenced sample was CD4+ or CD8+ T cells sorted from blood, obtained in a trial of the OX40 agonist ivuxolimab. All receptors come from an adult with an advanced solid tumor such as melanoma, head and neck, liver or kidney cancer.

This chain uses TRBV7-2 with TRBJ2-5, with D maybe TRBD2 (6 bases). The length of the CDR3 is 15 residues. The germline CDR1 and CDR2 sequences are SGHTA and FQGNSA. V was shortened by 3 bases and J by 5 bases, with 16 bases between the two germline ends. CDR3 region: CASSFGGTAGETQYF. The CDR3 region has the DNA TGTGCCAGCAGCTTTGGCGGGACCGCGGGGGAGACCCAGTACTTC.

The genes are TRBV2 and TRBJ2-2; the D is unclear. The CDR3 covers 15 residues. V was trimmed by 3 bases and J by 4 bases, leaving 12 bases between them. The germline CDR1 and CDR2 sequences are SNHLY and FYNNEI. CDR3 nucleotides: TGTGCCAGCAGTGATTGGGGTCGGAGCACCGGGGAGCTGTTTTTT. It is translated as CASSDWGRSTGELFF.

This chain connects TRBV19 to TRBJ2-5, with D possibly TRBD1 on 5 matching bases. CDR1 and CDR2 (germline): LNHDA, SQIVND (reference sequence). Trimming removed 3 bases at V and 5 bases at J, with 16 bases between. This CDR3 region has 15 residues. CDR3 sequence: CASSISRARRETQYF. The CDR3 DNA reads TGTGCCAGTAGTATCTCCAGGGCCCGCAGGGAGACCCAGTACTTC.

The V call is TRBV18, the J call TRBJ2-2; perhaps D is TRBD1 or TRBD2 (5 bases each). From germline, CDR1 is KGHSH and CDR2 LQKENI. CDR3 size: 15 residues. V lost 2 bases and J lost 1, with 8 bases in between. In DNA, the CDR3 is TGTGCCAGCTCACCATGGGGGAAGAACACCGGGGAGCTGTTTTTT. The encoded protein is CASSPWGKNTGELFF.

V and J are TRBV20-1 and TRBJ1-1, with D unclear. In germline, CDR1 is DFQATT, CDR2 SNEGSKA (reference sequence). V was clipped by 1 base and J by 2 bases, with 2 bases between them. The CDR3 is 11 amino acids. The CDR3 region has the DNA TGCAGTGCTAGAGGTAACACTGAAGCTTTCTTT. This gives the protein CSARGNTEAFF.

The CDR3 DNA follows: TGCGCCAGCAGCCAAGATCCGACAGGAACTAACTATGGCTACACCTTC. This translates into CASSQDPTGTNYGYTF. The chain is built from TRBV4-1 and TRBJ1-2; D might be TRBD1 (6 bases). CDR1 MGHRA and CDR2 YSYEKL come from the germline V gene. Trimming pared 0 bases from V and 0 bases from J, leaving 11 bases between. The CDR3 has 16 residues.

The V call is TRBV4-1, the J call TRBJ2-7, with TRBD2 identical over 14 bases. V was clipped by 0 bases and J by 10 bases; unmatched bases: 5. The CDR3 sequence is 15 residues long. Germline CDR1 reads MGHRA; CDR2 reads YSYEKL. The DNA for the CDR3 is TGCGCCAGCAGCCAAGACCCCGGACTAGCGGGGGGACAGTACTTC. This codes for CASSQDPGLAGGQYF.

The rearrangement uses TRBV19 and TRBJ1-5; 9 bases map to TRBD1. Germline lookup yields CDR1 LNHDA and CDR2 SQIVND (reference sequence). This CDR3 comprises 17 residues. V was clipped by 3 bases and J by 4 bases; unmatched bases: 10. The DNA for the CDR3 is TGTGCCAGTAGTATTGGGTACAGGGGGCGGAGGAATCAGCCCCAGCATTTT. This codes for CASSIGYRGRRNQPQHF.

This clone was detected only once. The chain links TRBV5-1 to TRBJ2-7; the match to TRBD2 covers 16 bases. Trimming took 4 bases from V and 5 from J; bases not matched to a gene: 3. Germline V gene data show CDR1 as SGHRS and CDR2 as YFSETQ. The CDR3 sequence is 15 residues long. The CDR3 DNA is TGCGCCAGCAGCCTGGGACTAGCGGGAGGGAACGAGCAGTACTTC. Its protein is CASSLGLAGGNEQYF. The entire variable domain, with the rest obtained from reference TRBV5-1 and TRBJ2-7, is as follows: KAGVTQTPRYLIKTRGQQVTLSCSPISGHRSVSWYQQTPGQGLQFLFEYFSETQRNKGNFPGRFSGRQFSNSRSEMNVSTLELGDSALYLCASSLGLAGGNEQYFGPGTRLTVT.

The chain combines TRBV28 with TRBJ2-1; D gene ambiguous. CDR3 length: 12 residues. Germline CDR1 reads MDHEN; CDR2 reads SYDVKM. V was cut by 5 bases and J by 10 bases, with 12 bases left in between. CDR3 residues: CASSILGFEQFF. In nucleotides, the CDR3 is TGTGCCAGCAGTATCCTAGGATTCGAGCAGTTCTTC.

The chain joins TRBV19 to TRBJ1-4, with D perhaps matching TRBD1 (5 bases). The CDR3 is 13 residues long. Germline values: CDR1 LNHDA, CDR2 SQIVND (reference sequence). Trimming removed 10 bases from V and 7 bases from J, with 16 bases in between. Here the CDR3 DNA reads TGTGCCACCCACCGAAGGGGAGGTGAAAAACTGTTTTTT. Its protein is CATHRRGGEKLFF.

The chain carries TRBV1 and TRBJ2-3; the D call of TRBD2 is as the table states it, not checked on the DNA. TRBV1 is termed a pseudogene. CDR3 length equals 15 residues. CDR3 bases: TGCACCAGCAGCCCCGGGAGGGTAGGTCCAGATACGCAGTATTTT. This sequence encodes CTSSPGRVGPDTQYF.

The chain uses TRBV4-1 and TRBJ2-5, with D perhaps matching TRBD1 (5 bases). The length of the CDR3 is 13 residues. The germline V and J ends were trimmed by 0 bases and 5 bases, with 7 bases remaining between them. CDR1 and CDR2 (germline): MGHRA, YSYEKL. CDR3 coding DNA: TGCGCCAGCAGCCAAGACAGGGTGGAGACCCAGTACTTC. The encoded protein is CASSQDRVETQYF.

The rearrangement links TRBV5-1 to TRBJ2-1; 8 bases fit TRBD1. CDR1 and CDR2 (germline): SGHRS, YFSETQ. Trimming at V came to 7 bases and at J to 0 bases, leaving 3 bases not matched to a gene. The CDR3 spans 14 residues. The CDR3 protein is CASAGTGSYNEQFF. The DNA for the CDR3 is TGCGCCAGCGCCGGGACAGGCTCCTACAATGAGCAGTTCTTC.

V is TRBV28 and J is TRBJ1-3; no firm D call. V lost 3 bases to trimming and J lost 3 bases, with 15 bases between them. This CDR3 region has 16 residues. CDR1 and CDR2 from the germline V gene are MDHEN and SYDVKM. The CDR3 DNA reads as TGTGCCAGCAGTTTGCTCCGGAGGGAATTTGGAAACACCATATATTTT. This translates into CASSLLRREFGNTIYF.

This chain connects TRBV7-9 to TRBJ1-1; D is unclear. V lost 5 bases and J lost 4, with 17 bases in between. From germline, CDR1 is SEHNR and CDR2 FQNEAQ (reference sequence). This CDR3 has 15 residues. This chain's CDR3 is CASSLMASTGTEAFF. The CDR3 nucleotides read TGTGCCAGCAGCCTAATGGCGTCCACGGGCACTGAAGCTTTCTTT. Looking up the rest from reference TRBV7-9 and TRBJ1-1 gives the full variable domain: DTGVSQNPRHKITKRGQNVTFRCDPISEHNRLYWYRQTLGQGPEFLTYFQNEAQLEKSRLLSDRFSAERPKGSFSTLEIQRTEQGDSAMYLCASSLMASTGTEAFFGQGTRLTVV.

This chain joins TRBV6-5 and TRBJ2-1; possibly TRBD1 or TRBD2 for D (5 bases each). The V and J ends lost 3 bases and 4 bases respectively, with 13 bases between them. The germline V gene has CDR1 MNHEY and CDR2 SVGAGI. The CDR3 has 15 amino acids. The CDR3 loop is CASSYEGRAYNEQFF. The CDR3 DNA reads TGTGCCAGCAGTTATGAGGGCAGGGCTTACAATGAGCAGTTCTTC.

The V and J genes are TRBV19 and TRBJ1-1, with D possibly matching TRBD1 (5 bases). The CDR3 is made up of 13 amino acids. Trimming pared 7 bases from V and 1 base from J, leaving 10 bases between. From germline, CDR1 is LNHDA and CDR2 SQIVND (reference sequence). CDR3 nucleotide sequence: TGTGCCAGTACATTGGGGCCGAACACTGAAGCTTTCTTT. Its translation: CASTLGPNTEAFF.